Below, 5 T cell receptor beta chains from the same sample are listed, as sequenced in a study of blood T cell repertoires in COVID-19. Sequenced by immunoSEQ multiplex PCR; TCRdb stores in-frame clones only, minus some. The sample has fewer than 200,000 clones; roughly 87% are singletons. The material sequenced was peripheral blood. Every receptor here comes from a woman aged 45-60 years with acute or convalescent COVID-19.

CDR3 sequence (DNA): TGCGCCAGCAGTGAACAGGGTTACTATGGCTACACCTTC. Amino acid sequence: CASSEQGYYGYTF. This chain connects TRBV5-1 to TRBJ1-2; TRBD1 is a possible D gene (6 bases). The CDR3 is 13 residues long. Germline V gene data show CDR1 as SGHRS and CDR2 as YFSETQ. Trimming cost V 5 bases and J 3 bases, with 11 bases left between them.

This chain uses TRBV30 with TRBJ1-2; D gene uncertain. The CDR3 totals 13 residues. Germline assignment: CDR1 GTSNPN and CDR2 SVGIG (reference sequence). The V end lost 4 bases, the J end lost 3 bases, and 12 bases lay between the germline ends. The CDR3 sequence: CAWKPKSYYGYTF. The CDR3, as DNA: TGTGCCTGGAAGCCTAAATCTTACTATGGCTACACCTTC.

This clone appeared once. V is TRBV7-2 and J is TRBJ2-1; D call uncertain. This CDR3 spans 14 amino acids. Trimming removed 5 bases at V and 10 bases at J, with 18 bases between. The germline CDR1 and CDR2 sequences are SGHTA and FQGNSA. CDR3 residues: CASSPQTLGVEQFF. The CDR3 region has the DNA TGTGCCAGCAGCCCACAGACCCTCGGTGTGGAGCAGTTCTTC.

This rearrangement joins TRBV6-2 or TRBV6-3 to TRBJ2-7; the D is unclear. V was cut by 3 bases and J by 7 bases, with 7 bases left in between. The CDR3 is 11 amino acids. Germline CDR1 reads MNHEY; CDR2 reads SVGEGT. Here the CDR3 reads CASSYSWEQYF. As DNA, the CDR3 is TGTGCCAGCAGTTATAGTTGGGAGCAGTACTTC.

This chain links TRBV5-5 with TRBJ1-2, with TRBD1 identical over 7 bases. This CDR3 is built from 16 residues. Germline values: CDR1 SGHKS, CDR2 YYEKEE (reference sequence). The ends lost 4 bases at V and 4 bases at J; junction bases unmatched: 13. CDR3 loop: CASSERGLGTVYGYTF. The DNA for the CDR3 is TGTGCCAGCAGCGAGAGAGGATTAGGGACAGTCTATGGCTACACCTTC.